The 8 T cell receptor beta chains listed next were all sequenced from one sample in a study of OX40 agonist ivuxolimab in advanced cancers. The assay was immunoSEQ multiplex PCR, and TCRdb's table has in-frame clones only and misses some. The sample consists of under 90,000 clones, roughly 86% of them appearing once. Source: CD4+ or CD8+ T cells sorted from blood, taken in a trial of the OX40 agonist ivuxolimab. The receptors derive from an adult with an advanced solid tumor such as melanoma, head and neck, liver or kidney cancer.

This chain connects TRBV12-5 to TRBJ2-7; possible D gene TRBD2, 6 bases. The CDR3 contains 11 residues. Germline V gene sequence: CDR1 LGHNT, CDR2 FRNRAP. V lost 6 bases, J lost 3 bases, and 6 bases lay in between. This CDR3 reads CASGDYYEQYF. The DNA for the CDR3 is TGTGCTAGTGGGGACTACTACGAGCAGTACTTC.

J is TRBJ2-1 and V is TRBV12-5, with D perhaps TRBD1 or TRBD2 (5 bases each). The CDR3 length is 16 residues. V gave up 2 bases and J gave up 8 bases, with 19 bases separating them. CDR1 and CDR2 from the germline V gene are LGHNT and FRNRAP. The CDR3, as DNA: TGTGCTAGTGGTTTGATAGACTTGAACGGGGCATATGAGCAGTTCTTC. Translating gives CASGLIDLNGAYEQFF.

This clone has only a few counts. The chain is built from TRBV30 and TRBJ1-1; D is possibly TRBD1 (6 bases). Germline V gene sequence: CDR1 GTSNPN, CDR2 SVGIG (reference sequence). The CDR3 is 12 residues long. The CDR3, as DNA: TGTGCAAGTGGGAGGGGGGTCGCTGAAGCTTTCTTT. It yields the protein CASGRGVAEAFF.

The chain joins TRBV7-3 to TRBJ2-2; D gene unclear. The CDR3 has 14 residues. V lost 6 bases and J 0 bases, leaving 8 bases between the germline ends. Germline-derived CDR1 and CDR2 are SGHTA and FQGTGA. The chain's CDR3 is CASSWGANTGELFF. Here the CDR3 DNA reads TGTGCCAGCAGTTGGGGTGCGAACACCGGGGAGCTGTTTTTT.

This chain links TRBV4-1 with TRBJ1-6, with TRBD1 as a possible D gene (6 bases). The CDR3 sequence is 15 residues long. Per the germline V gene, CDR1 is MGHRA and CDR2 is YSYEKL. V gave up 4 bases and J gave up 7 bases, with 14 bases separating them. As DNA, the CDR3 is TGCGCCAGCAGCCCCCGGACAGATTCAAATTCACCCCTCCACTTT. Protein: CASSPRTDSNSPLHF.

The J gene is TRBJ2-2, the V gene TRBV27; the match to TRBD2 covers 8 bases. The germline CDR1 and CDR2 sequences are MNHEY and SMNVEV (reference sequence). V shed 2 bases and J 4 bases; nucleotides not matched to a gene: 3. The CDR3 length is 15 residues. The CDR3 loop reads CASSLAGGLTGELFF. CDR3 DNA sequence: TGTGCCAGCAGTTTAGCGGGAGGTCTCACCGGGGAGCTGTTTTTT.

The chain couples TRBV14 to TRBJ2-2, with 9 nucleotides matching TRBD2. The germline V gene encodes CDR1 SGHDN and CDR2 FVKESK. J was trimmed by 4 bases and V by 7 bases; bases with no gene match: 4. This CDR3 is 14 amino acids long. CDR3 loop: CASTTSGGTGELFF. CDR3 DNA: TGTGCCAGCACGACTAGCGGCGGCACCGGGGAGCTGTTTTTT.

This chain links TRBV9 with TRBJ1-4, with D perhaps TRBD1 (5 bases). Trimming took 3 bases from V and 10 from J, leaving 13 bases between them. The CDR3 loop spans 13 amino acids. Per germline, CDR1 SGDLS and CDR2 YYNGEE. CDR3 region: CASSEGQGGKLFF. The CDR3 region has the DNA TGTGCCAGCAGCGAAGGCCAGGGCGGAAAACTGTTTTTT.